A single sample gave rise to the 18 T cell receptor beta chains below, sequenced in a study of graft-versus-host responses after intestinal transplantation. Assay used: immunoSEQ multiplex PCR; TCRdb lists only in-frame clones, some missing. The data contain 70,000 to 95,000 clones, about 93% of them singletons. The antigens of these receptors remain unknown. Source: unstimulated CD8+ T cells sorted from spleen or lymph node cells, taken before transplant. These receptors were collected from a human donor who was the organ donor for an intestinal transplant.

The chain combines TRBV5-8 with TRBJ2-7; D is possibly TRBD2 (7 bases). Germline V lookup: CDR1 SGHTS, CDR2 YDEGEE. This CDR3 region has 14 residues. V gave up 3 bases and J gave up 0 bases, with 10 bases separating them. The CDR3 nucleotides are TGTGCCAGCAGCTGGGGAGGGGGCTCCTACGAGCAGTACTTC. Translated: CASSWGGGSYEQYF.

Here the CDR3 DNA reads TGTGCCAGCAGTTCCAATAATGAGCAGTTCTTC. Translated: CASSSNNEQFF. This sequence joins TRBV27 and TRBJ2-1; D is ambiguous. CDR1 and CDR2 (germline): MNHEY, SMNVEV (reference sequence). CDR3 length: 11 amino acids. The V end lost 4 bases, the J end lost 7 bases, and 5 bases lay between the germline ends.

V usage is TRBV30 and J usage is TRBJ2-3, with 13 nucleotides matching TRBD2. The V segment lost 2 bases and the J segment 6 bases; nucleotides outside the gene matches: 2. Germline-derived CDR1 and CDR2 are GTSNPN and SVGIG (reference sequence). The CDR3 runs 14 residues. CDR3 sequence reads: CAWSTSGGADTQYF. DNA of the CDR3: TGTGCCTGGAGTACTAGCGGGGGGGCGGATACGCAGTATTTT.

The CDR3 bases are TGTGCCAGCAGCTATAGCGGGGGAGGACAAGAGACCCAGTACTTC. This codes for CASSYSGGGQETQYF. The chain has TRBV11-2 and TRBJ2-5, with TRBD2 identical over 9 bases. In germline, CDR1 is SGHAT, CDR2 FQNNGV. V lost 4 bases, J lost 2 bases, and 5 bases stayed unmatched. There are 15 residues in the CDR3.

V gene TRBV7-2 combines with J gene TRBJ1-1, with D maybe TRBD1 (6 bases). Trimming pared 0 bases from V and 3 bases from J, leaving 20 bases between. Germline-derived CDR1 and CDR2 are SGHTA and FQGNSA. The CDR3 has 18 amino acids. CDR3 residues: CASSLAMRQGRFDTEAFF. The CDR3 DNA is TGTGCCAGCAGCTTAGCGATGAGGCAGGGGAGATTTGACACTGAAGCTTTCTTT.

This chain connects TRBV7-6 to TRBJ2-5; unclear D gene. V gave up 1 base and J gave up 1 base, with 13 bases separating them. CDR1 and CDR2 (germline): SGHVS, FNYEAQ. This CDR3 has 16 residues. The CDR3 reads CASSLVPSLSQETQYF. For the CDR3, the DNA is TGTGCCAGCAGCTTAGTTCCCTCCCTGTCCCAAGAGACCCAGTACTTC.

The rearrangement links TRBV19 to TRBJ2-7; 7 bases fit TRBD2. In germline, CDR1 is LNHDA, CDR2 SQIVND (reference sequence). V was clipped by 2 bases and J by 1 base; unmatched bases: 2. This CDR3 is 14 amino acids long. CDR3 loop: CASSISGASYEQYF. CDR3 nucleotide sequence: TGTGCCAGTAGTATAAGCGGGGCTTCCTACGAGCAGTACTTC.

The sample holds one count of this clone. The V call is TRBV4-3, the J call TRBJ2-1; 10 bases line up with TRBD2. V dropped 3 bases and J dropped 9; count of bases not matched to a gene: 11. The CDR3 sequence is 16 residues long. CDR1 is LGHNA, CDR2 YSLEER, per germline. The chain's CDR3 is CASSHLSAGGPIEQFF. The CDR3 DNA follows: TGCGCCAGCAGCCACCTCTCAGCGGGAGGGCCCATTGAGCAGTTCTTC.

CDR3 DNA sequence: TGTGCCAGCAGCCAAGCTTCGGGGGGCGACAATCAGCCCCAGCATTTT. Amino acid sequence: CASSQASGGDNQPQHF. The rearrangement joins TRBV4-2 to TRBJ1-5, with D maybe TRBD1 (6 bases). The CDR3 sequence is 16 residues long. Germline V CDR1 and CDR2: LGHNA, YNFKEQ. With 1 base removed from V and 3 bases from J, the gap between germline ends came to 13 bases.

The V call is TRBV2, the J call TRBJ1-2; D not certain. Trimming shortened V by 8 bases and J by 0 bases, and 31 bases separated the two germline ends. Germline CDR1 reads SNHLY; CDR2 reads FYNNEI. The CDR3 consists of 20 residues. The CDR3 DNA is TGTGCCAGCGAAGCCCATCCGTCCGGGTCCCCTTGGATAGCTAACTATGGCTACACCTTC. The encoded protein is CASEAHPSGSPWIANYGYTF.

The J gene is TRBJ1-1, the V gene TRBV9; D not resolved. The germline V and J ends were trimmed by 0 bases and 4 bases, with 10 bases remaining between them. This CDR3 is 14 amino acids long. Germline loops: CDR1 SGDLS, CDR2 YYNGEE. CDR3 sequence: CASSVGQLSTEAFF. The CDR3 bases are TGTGCCAGCAGCGTAGGCCAACTTAGCACTGAAGCTTTCTTT.

The CDR3 sequence is CASSWGGPNQPQHF. CDR3 sequence (DNA): TGTGCCAGCAGTTGGGGGGGTCCCAATCAGCCCCAGCATTTT. V usage is TRBV27 and J usage is TRBJ1-5; TRBD1 might be the D (5 bases). Trimming removed 4 bases at V and 3 bases at J, with 10 bases between. The CDR3 runs 14 residues. Germline CDR1 is MNHEY and CDR2 is SMNVEV (reference sequence).

The rearrangement uses TRBV5-8 and TRBJ2-3; the D gene is possibly TRBD2 (6 bases). Germline CDR1 SGHTS, CDR2 YDEGEE. V was clipped by 4 bases and J by 7 bases, with 13 bases between them. The CDR3 length is 13 residues. CDR3 DNA sequence: TGTGCCAGCAGCACCCTTGGGGGGTATACGCAGTATTTT. It translates to CASSTLGGYTQYF.

The J gene is TRBJ2-7, the V gene TRBV6-5; possibly TRBD1 for D (6 bases). Trimming stripped 2 bases from V and 6 bases from J, with 14 bases between. Germline V gene sequence: CDR1 MNHEY, CDR2 SVGAGI. The CDR3 is 14 residues long. CDR3 DNA: TGTGCCAGCAGTTACGTTCCAGGGGTAGGCGAGCAGTACTTC. This translates into CASSYVPGVGEQYF.

J is TRBJ2-2 and V is TRBV14; 9 positions match TRBD1. Germline lookup yields CDR1 SGHDN and CDR2 FVKESK. The V and J ends lost 6 bases and 1 base, in that order; junction bases with no gene match: 9. The CDR3 is made up of 17 amino acids. This chain's CDR3 is CASSLNRGLMNTGELFF. As DNA, the CDR3 is TGTGCCAGCAGTCTTAACAGGGGGCTGATGAACACCGGGGAGCTGTTTTTT. Based on the CDR3 plus reference TRBV14 and TRBJ2-2, the full variable domain is EAGVTQFPSHSVIEKGQTVTLRCDPISGHDNLYWYRRVMGKEIKFLLHFVKESKQDESGMPNNRFLAERTGGTYSTLKVQPAELEDSGVYFCASSLNRGLMNTGELFFGEGSRLTVL.

This clone has a handful of counts. V is TRBV6-1 and J is TRBJ1-6, with 8 bases that match TRBD1. CDR3 length: 14 amino acids. The germline gives CDR1 MNHNS, CDR2 SASEGT. J lost 10 bases, V lost 4 bases, and 6 bases had no gene match. CDR3 nucleotides: TGTGCCAGCAGTGGCAGGACAGGGTACTCACCCCTCCACTTT. Its protein product is CASSGRTGYSPLHF.

V and J are TRBV7-6 and TRBJ2-2; 8 bases match TRBD2. The CDR3 extends over 16 amino acids. Trimming cost V 5 bases and J 1 base; bases outside gene matches: 6. Germline lookup yields CDR1 SGHVS and CDR2 FNYEAQ. The CDR3 sequence: CASSVSREENTGELFF. The CDR3 DNA sequence: TGTGCCAGCAGCGTCTCGCGGGAGGAGAACACCGGGGAGCTGTTTTTT.

The rearrangement uses TRBV9 and TRBJ2-1, with D perhaps matching TRBD2 (5 bases). From germline, CDR1 is SGDLS and CDR2 YYNGEE. The CDR3 covers 15 residues. V was shortened by 0 bases and J by 4 bases, with 11 bases between the two germline ends. DNA for the CDR3: TGTGCCAGCAGCGTAGGCGGCGGGTGGTACAATGAGCAGTTCTTC. Residues: CASSVGGGWYNEQFF.